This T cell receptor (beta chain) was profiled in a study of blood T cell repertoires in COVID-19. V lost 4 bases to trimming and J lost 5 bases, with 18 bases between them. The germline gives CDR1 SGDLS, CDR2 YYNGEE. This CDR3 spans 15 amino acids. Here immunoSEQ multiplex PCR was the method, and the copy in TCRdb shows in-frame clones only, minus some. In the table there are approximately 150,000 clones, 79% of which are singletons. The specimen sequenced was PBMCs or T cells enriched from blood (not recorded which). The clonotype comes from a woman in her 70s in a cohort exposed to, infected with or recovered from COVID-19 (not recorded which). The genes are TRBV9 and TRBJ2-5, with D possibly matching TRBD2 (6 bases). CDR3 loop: CASSISVGGRETQYF. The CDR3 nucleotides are TGTGCCAGCAGCATCTCGGTGGGGGGTAGGGAGACCCAGTACTTC.